This passage covers 28 T cell receptor beta chains from one sample sequenced in a study of cytomegalovirus exposure and HLA in healthy donors. It was with 60 Vbeta and 13 Jbeta primers that the PCR ran. The repertoire was sequenced with immunoSEQ multiplex PCR; TCRdb's copy has only in-frame clones and lacks some. The sample consists of about 120,000 clones, around 10% of them appearing once. Material: PBMCs. All receptors derive from a man aged 25 to 40 in good health and CMV-seronegative.

Notes on this clone: This sample includes further DNA sequences coding for the same CDR3. The V gene is TRBV5-8, the J gene TRBJ2-1, with D tentatively TRBD2 (6 bases). Deletions cut 6 bases from V and 4 bases from J, with 17 bases between. Per germline, CDR1 SGHTS and CDR2 YDEGEE. CDR3 length: 15 amino acids. In nucleotides, the CDR3 is TGTGCCAGCACGTCGGGGCGGGGCGCTTACAATGAGCAGTTCTTC. This encodes CASTSGRGAYNEQFF. The full variable domain, in which reference TRBV5-8 and TRBJ2-1 provide the parts outside the CDR3, is EAGVTQSPTHLIKTRGQQATLRCSPISGHTSVYWYQQALGLGLQFLLWYDEGEERNRGNFPPRFSGRQFPNYSSELNVNALELEDSALYLCASTSGRGAYNEQFFGPGTRLTVL.

This clone showed up just a few times. V gene TRBV6-5 combines with J gene TRBJ2-7, with 12 bases matching TRBD1. The germline gives CDR1 MNHEY, CDR2 SVGAGI. V lost 7 bases, J lost 4 bases, and 5 bases stayed unmatched. The CDR3 length is 14 residues. CDR3 sequence (DNA): TGTGCCAGCATAAGGGGACAGGGGGCATACGAGCAGTACTTC. Translation gives CASIRGQGAYEQYF.

The table lists this clone with a few counts. This chain links TRBV12-5 with TRBJ2-5; no clear D. The germline gives CDR1 LGHNT, CDR2 FRNRAP. Trimming took off 2 bases at V and 5 bases at J, with 9 bases between the two ends. The CDR3 is made up of 13 amino acids. In nucleotides, the CDR3 is TGTGCTAGTGGTTTGTCAGATATGGAGACCCAGTACTTC. Translated: CASGLSDMETQYF.

This clone was seen a few times. V and J are TRBV6-1 and TRBJ1-3, with D possibly being TRBD1 (5 bases). This CDR3 has 15 amino acids. Germline-derived CDR1 and CDR2 are MNHNS and SASEGT. Trimming pared 6 bases from V and 4 bases from J, leaving 16 bases between. This chain's CDR3 is CASSGGRAVGNTIYF. CDR3 in DNA: TGTGCCAGCAGCGGGGGACGGGCTGTCGGAAACACCATATATTTT.

The chain employs TRBV30 and TRBJ1-2, with 7 positions matching TRBD1. The CDR3 runs 12 residues. V lost 2 bases to trimming and J lost 6 bases; unmatched junction nucleotides: 3. Per germline, CDR1 GTSNPN and CDR2 SVGIG (reference sequence). CDR3 nucleotides: TGTGCCTGGAGTCCAACAGGGGATGGCTACACCTTC. It translates to CAWSPTGDGYTF.

V is TRBV4-3 and J is TRBJ2-2, with D maybe TRBD1 (6 bases). The V end lost 1 base, the J end lost 8 bases, and 11 bases lay between the germline ends. Germline CDR1 reads LGHNA; CDR2 reads YSLEER. The CDR3 totals 14 residues. The CDR3 DNA reads TGCGCCAGCAGCCAAGGGCCCAGGGGTGGGGAGCTGTTTTTT. It is translated as CASSQGPRGGELFF.

The rearrangement joins TRBV4-1 to TRBJ1-2; D is uncertain. V dropped 1 base and J dropped 4 bases, with 7 bases sitting between them. The CDR3 runs to 13 residues. CDR1 is MGHRA and CDR2 is YSYEKL in the germline V gene. CDR3 residues: CASSQGSSYGYTF. In DNA, the CDR3 is TGCGCCAGCAGCCAAGGGTCGAGCTATGGCTACACCTTC.

This clone was seen a handful of times. The V gene is TRBV4-2, the J gene TRBJ1-4; 7 positions match TRBD1. Trimming cost V 0 bases and J 8 bases; bases outside gene matches: 6. The CDR3 runs to 15 residues. The germline V gene encodes CDR1 LGHNA and CDR2 YNFKEQ. CDR3 region: CASSQDRGLEEKLFF. The CDR3 nucleotides read TGTGCCAGCAGCCAAGATAGGGGGCTGGAGGAAAAACTGTTTTTT.

This clone occurred a few times. The chain has TRBV7-2 and TRBJ1-6; the D gene is possibly TRBD1 (5 bases). Trimming shortened V by 5 bases and J by 4 bases, and 21 bases separated the two germline ends. The CDR3 is 18 residues long. Per germline, CDR1 SGHTA and CDR2 FQGNSA. The CDR3 loop is CASSPRGGVAAYNSPLHF. CDR3 coding DNA: TGTGCCAGCAGCCCTAGGGGTGGAGTGGCTGCTTATAATTCACCCCTCCACTTT. Drawing the rest from reference TRBV7-2 and TRBJ1-6, the complete variable domain is GAGVSQSPSNKVTEKGKDVELRCDPISGHTALYWYRQSLGQGLEFLIYFQGNSAPDKSGLPSDRFSAERTGGSVSTLTIQRTQQEDSAVYLCASSPRGGVAAYNSPLHFGNGTRLTVT.

V gene TRBV6-5 combines with J gene TRBJ2-5; possible D gene TRBD1, 5 bases. The CDR3 is 14 residues long. Germline assignment: CDR1 MNHEY and CDR2 SVGAGI. Trimming took 3 bases from V and 5 from J, leaving 13 bases between them. The CDR3 DNA follows: TGTGCCAGCAGTTATACAAGGGGCACCGAGACCCAGTACTTC. Amino acid sequence: CASSYTRGTETQYF.

This clone was recorded a few times. The sample has other DNA sequences that encode this CDR3 too. The chain has TRBV5-1 and TRBJ2-2; weak D call: TRBD1 (5 bases). Trimming left V 4 bases short and J 1 base short, with 8 bases between. The CDR3 runs to 14 residues. Germline loops: CDR1 SGHRS, CDR2 YFSETQ. The CDR3 nucleotides read TGCGCCAGCAGCCCAGGACAGAACACCGGGGAGCTGTTTTTT. Translation gives CASSPGQNTGELFF.

This chain connects TRBV4-3 to TRBJ2-7; D not resolved. CDR1 LGHNA and CDR2 YSLEER come from the germline V gene. The CDR3 extends over 14 amino acids. V shed 0 bases and J shed 3 bases, with 9 bases lying between them. The CDR3 bases are TGCGCCAGCAGCCAAGAATTCCCCAGCTACGAGCAGTACTTC. Its translation: CASSQEFPSYEQYF.

The V call is TRBV5-1, the J call TRBJ2-7; D is possibly TRBD1 (6 bases). The CDR3 loop spans 14 amino acids. V gave up 4 bases and J gave up 3 bases, with 14 bases separating them. Germline CDR1 SGHRS, CDR2 YFSETQ. The CDR3 DNA sequence: TGCGCCAGCAGCCAACTAACAGGGATCTACGAGCAGTACTTC. Protein: CASSQLTGIYEQYF.

This clone occurred a few times. V usage is TRBV18 and J usage is TRBJ1-2; 8 bases fit TRBD1. V trimming: 4 bases; J trimming: 3 bases; junction bases outside the gene matches: 4. Germline V gene lookup returns CDR1 KGHSH and CDR2 LQKENI. The CDR3 length is 14 residues. The CDR3 DNA reads TGTGCCAGCTCACGCGGACAGGGACACTATGGCTACACCTTC. The encoded protein is CASSRGQGHYGYTF.

This chain joins TRBV28 and TRBJ2-3; 9 bases are shared with TRBD2. The CDR3 totals 15 residues. CDR1 is MDHEN, CDR2 SYDVKM, per germline. The trim removed 8 bases at V and 4 bases at J, leaving 10 bases unmatched. The CDR3 nucleotides read TGTGCCAGCTCAGTGGCTAGCGGGATAGCAGATACGCAGTATTTT. Translated: CASSVASGIADTQYF.

This clone was seen only a few times. The V gene is TRBV10-2, the J gene TRBJ2-7; possibly TRBD2 for D (5 bases). The CDR3 runs 13 residues. The V end lost 7 bases, the J end lost 5 bases, and 15 bases lay between the germline ends. The germline V gene has CDR1 WSHSY and CDR2 SAAADI. CDR3 loop: CASTLGDRDEQYF. Here the CDR3 DNA reads TGCGCCAGCACGCTGGGAGATCGTGACGAGCAGTACTTC.

Only a few counts were recorded for this clone. The V and J genes are TRBV7-9 and TRBJ2-5; D is unresolved. The V gene lost 5 bases and the J gene lost 1 base, with 17 bases spanning the gap. The CDR3 length is 16 residues. The germline CDR1 and CDR2 sequences are SEHNR and FQNEAQ (reference sequence). The chain's CDR3 is CASSPLVLSTQETQYF. CDR3 bases: TGTGCCAGCAGCCCACTGGTACTCTCCACCCAAGAGACCCAGTACTTC.

Details on this clone: One junction end does not reproduce the germline sequence, and a read error may be involved. DNA for the CDR3: TGTACCATCGAAGACAGGGTGGCCGGGGAGCTGTTTTTT. Protein product: CTIEDRVAGELFF. The chain is built from TRBV10-3 and TRBJ2-2; 7 bases line up with TRBD1. Per germline, CDR1 ENHRY and CDR2 SYGVKD. This CDR3 contains 13 residues.

CDR3 coding DNA: TGTGCCAGCAGCTTAGAGGCAGGGAGGTCGAGGAGCAATCAGCCCCAGCATTTT. Translating it yields CASSLEAGRSRSNQPQHF. The V and J genes are TRBV7-2 and TRBJ1-5, with D maybe TRBD1 (5 bases). The V gene lost 1 base and the J gene lost 1 base, with 17 bases spanning the gap. The germline V gene has CDR1 SGHTA and CDR2 FQGNSA. The CDR3 runs to 18 residues.

The V call is TRBV30, the J call TRBJ2-3; D remains ambiguous. The CDR3 totals 13 residues. Germline V gene sequence: CDR1 GTSNPN, CDR2 SVGIG (reference sequence). The V and J ends lost 3 bases and 0 bases respectively, with 7 bases between them. CDR3 in DNA: TGTGCCTGGAGCGGCGGTAGCACAGATACGCAGTATTTT. This encodes CAWSGGSTDTQYF.

This clone was seen only a few times. V usage is TRBV5-5 and J usage is TRBJ1-1; D is unclear. CDR3 length equals 14 residues. V lost 2 bases, J lost 0 bases, and 8 bases lay in between. Germline assignment: CDR1 SGHKS and CDR2 YYEKEE (reference sequence). CDR3 in amino acids: CASSFYIVNTEAFF. The DNA of the CDR3 is TGTGCCAGCAGCTTTTATATCGTGAACACTGAAGCTTTCTTT.

The chain has TRBV18 and TRBJ1-2; D gene uncertain. Germline assignment: CDR1 KGHSH and CDR2 LQKENI. This CDR3 contains 16 residues. V shed 0 bases and J shed 1 base, with 12 bases lying between them. CDR3 residues: CASSPPDVRSNYGYTF. The CDR3 region has the DNA TGTGCCAGCTCACCACCCGACGTACGGAGTAACTATGGCTACACCTTC.

This clone was detected only a few times. The chain combines TRBV6-5 with TRBJ1-2; 7 bases line up with TRBD1. The CDR3 loop spans 14 amino acids. Germline values: CDR1 MNHEY, CDR2 SVGAGI. Trimming removed 5 bases from V and 5 bases from J; junction bases left unmatched: 8. CDR3 bases: TGTGCCAGCAGTCCCAAGGGGGCGGTGTATGGCTACACCTTC. Translated, it gives CASSPKGAVYGYTF.

In its sample, this clone was seen a few times. The chain employs TRBV6-5 and TRBJ1-2, with TRBD1 matching over 8 bases. CDR1 is MNHEY, CDR2 SVGAGI, per germline. V dropped 6 bases and J dropped 4; count of bases not matched to a gene: 7. The CDR3 totals 14 residues. The CDR3 protein is CASRGLTGGYGYTF. The CDR3, as DNA: TGTGCCAGCAGAGGGCTTACAGGGGGCTATGGCTACACCTTC.

In nucleotides, the CDR3 is TGTGCCAGCCTTAACCGGACAGGTTCCTACGAGCAGTACTTC. Protein: CASLNRTGSYEQYF. V and J are TRBV6-1 and TRBJ2-7, with 7 bases identical to TRBD1. The CDR3 is 14 residues long. Germline values: CDR1 MNHNS, CDR2 SASEGT. V shed 8 bases, J shed 1 base, and the junction held 8 bases outside the gene matches.

There are a few counts of this clone. V usage is TRBV12-5 and J usage is TRBJ2-1, with D tentatively TRBD1 (5 bases). V lost 5 bases to trimming and J lost 6 bases, with 11 bases between them. The CDR3 has 13 amino acids. CDR1 is LGHNT, CDR2 FRNRAP, per germline. As DNA, the CDR3 is TGTGCTAGTGGTCGTACAGGCGCCAATGAGCAGTTCTTC. Protein: CASGRTGANEQFF.

The J gene is TRBJ2-1, the V gene TRBV18, with a tentative D call TRBD2 (5 bases). Germline V gives CDR1 KGHSH, CDR2 LQKENI. There are 14 residues in the CDR3. V lost 8 bases, J lost 9 bases, and 20 bases lay in between. The CDR3 DNA sequence: TGTGCCAGCCAGAGCGTCCGCGAGGGCGGTGAGCAGTTCTTC. Its translation is CASQSVREGGEQFF.

This clone was observed a handful of times. The chain links TRBV7-9 to TRBJ2-7, with D perhaps TRBD1 (6 bases). The length of the CDR3 is 12 residues. Germline V CDR1 and CDR2: SEHNR, FQNEAQ (reference sequence). The germline V and J ends were trimmed by 6 bases and 2 bases, with 8 bases remaining between them. The CDR3 reads CASSRGTYEQYF. In DNA, the CDR3 is TGTGCCAGCAGTAGGGGGACCTACGAGCAGTACTTC.